Sequencing of this T cell receptor beta chain was carried out in a study of cytomegalovirus exposure and HLA in healthy donors. Points from the study as a whole: Reports described diagnosis of cytomegalovirus status by the classifier as highly specific and sensitive. A later analysis by the authors found several of the most significant clusters apparently linked to common viral pathogens.

This CDR3 comprises 14 residues. Germline CDR1 is SGHDN and CDR2 is FVKESK. With respect to this clone: Its antigen is not identified. An end of the junction does not agree with germline; a read error may underlie this.

It was with 60 Vbeta and 13 Jbeta primers that the PCR ran. Per the study methods: The authors later counted 70 million to 80 million unique TCR beta chains, roughly 10 million of them shared. Produced via immunoSEQ multiplex PCR; TCRdb's table is partial and in-frame only. The DNA gave D and trimming, while V, J and clone size come from that table. The data hold approximately 120,000 clones, with 73% observed a single time. Sequenced sample: PBMCs. The gene calls are TRBV14 and TRBJ1-1; TRBD1 matches 8 bases. The TCR comes from a man in his fifties or sixties in good health and CMV-seropositive. CDR3 coding DNA: TGTGCCAGCAGCCCACACAGGGGGAACCCTGAAGCTTTCTTT. Protein sequence: CASSPHRGNPEAFF.